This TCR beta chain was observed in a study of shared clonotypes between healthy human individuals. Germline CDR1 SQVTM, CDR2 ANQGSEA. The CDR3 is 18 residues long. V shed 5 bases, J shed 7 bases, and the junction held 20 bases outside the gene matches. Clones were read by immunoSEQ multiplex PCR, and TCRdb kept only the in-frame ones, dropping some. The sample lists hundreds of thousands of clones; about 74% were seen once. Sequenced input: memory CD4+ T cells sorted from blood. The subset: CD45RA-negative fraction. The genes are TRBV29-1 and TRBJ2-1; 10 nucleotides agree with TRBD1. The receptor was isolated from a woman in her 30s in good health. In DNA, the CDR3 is TGCAGCGTTTACGGGACAGGGGATGGTAGCGGGAAGTATAATGAGCAGTTCTTC. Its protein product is CSVYGTGDGSGKYNEQFF.